These 25 T cell receptor beta chains came from one sample sequenced in a study of CD8+ T cells in alopecia areata. Peripheral blood and lesional scalp punch biopsies came from alopecia areata patients. Following extraction, RNA underwent reverse transcription to cDNA, which served as the sequencing template. Sequencing was performed with immunoSEQ multiplex PCR; in TCRdb, only in-frame clones are kept and a portion is missing. The sample lists more than 10,000 clones; roughly 62% were seen once. This material consisted of skin, taken at week 0. Receptors originate from a human donor with alopecia areata.

This sequence joins TRBV5-1 and TRBJ2-1; 11 bases line up with TRBD2. This CDR3 spans 15 amino acids. Trimming removed 5 bases from V and 5 bases from J; junction bases left unmatched: 6. CDR1 and CDR2 (germline): SGHRS, YFSETQ. The CDR3 here is CASRLTSGVNNEQFF. CDR3 DNA sequence: TGCGCCAGCAGATTGACTAGCGGGGTTAACAATGAGCAGTTCTTC. The variable domain in full, with the rest retrieved from reference TRBV5-1 and TRBJ2-1, is KAGVTQTPRYLIKTRGQQVTLSCSPISGHRSVSWYQQTPGQGLQFLFEYFSETQRNKGNFPGRFSGRQFSNSRSEMNVSTLELGDSALYLCASRLTSGVNNEQFFGPGTRLTVL.

The gene calls are TRBV11-2 and TRBJ1-1; weak D call: TRBD1 (5 bases). The length of the CDR3 is 13 residues. Germline V lookup: CDR1 SGHAT, CDR2 FQNNGV. Deletions cut 7 bases from V and 7 bases from J, with 16 bases between. CDR3 in DNA: TGTGCCAGCAACTCCGGGACTGTCGATGAAGCTTTCTTT. Translation gives CASNSGTVDEAFF.

This chain connects TRBV6-1 to TRBJ1-1; D is undetermined. This CDR3 is built from 15 residues. Germline lookup yields CDR1 MNHNS and CDR2 SASEGT. Trimming stripped 3 bases from V and 0 bases from J, with 11 bases between. Written as DNA, the CDR3 is TGTGCCAGCAGTGATTTGAGCGGGTTGAACACTGAAGCTTTCTTT. Translating gives CASSDLSGLNTEAFF.

The chain joins TRBV30 to TRBJ1-6; no definite D call. The CDR3 has 18 amino acids. V dropped 2 bases and J dropped 1 base, with 18 bases sitting between them. Germline V gene data show CDR1 as GTSNPN and CDR2 as SVGIG (reference sequence). DNA for the CDR3: TGTGCCTGGAGTCGGGCCTTTGGGATGGCATCCTATAATTCACCCCTCCACTTT. Its translation is CAWSRAFGMASYNSPLHF.

The chain couples TRBV19 to TRBJ2-1; D possibly corresponds to TRBD2 (6 bases). CDR1 is LNHDA and CDR2 is SQIVND in the germline V gene (reference sequence). Trimming shortened V by 3 bases and J by 5 bases, and 17 bases separated the two germline ends. The CDR3 loop spans 16 amino acids. The CDR3 here is CASSILTSGPNNEQFF. The CDR3, as DNA: TGTGCCAGTAGTATTCTGACGAGCGGGCCTAACAATGAGCAGTTCTTC. Full variable domain (remainder filled in from reference TRBV19 and TRBJ2-1): DGGITQSPKYLFRKEGQNVTLSCEQNLNHDAMYWYRQDPGQGLRLIYYSQIVNDFQKGDIAEGYSVSREKKESFPLTVTSAQKNPTAFYLCASSILTSGPNNEQFFGPGTRLTVL.

The gene calls are TRBV19 and TRBJ1-2, with D possibly TRBD1 on 5 matching bases. The germline CDR1 and CDR2 sequences are LNHDA and SQIVND (reference sequence). The V end was cut by 5 bases, the J end by 8 bases, with 21 bases between. The CDR3 is 15 amino acids. CDR3 residues: CASSPGRLRGGGYTF. The DNA of the CDR3 is TGTGCCAGTAGTCCGGGACGGCTAAGAGGTGGCGGCTACACCTTC.

The gene calls are TRBV4-1 and TRBJ1-6; D unclear. The CDR3 is made up of 15 amino acids. Germline CDR1 MGHRA, CDR2 YSYEKL. Trimming left V 1 base short and J 9 bases short, with 13 bases between. The CDR3 is CASSQVSSGSSPLHF. CDR3 DNA sequence: TGCGCCAGCAGCCAAGTATCTTCGGGTAGTTCACCCCTCCACTTT.

The gene calls are TRBV5-4 and TRBJ1-1; D is uncertain. Germline V lookup: CDR1 SGHNT, CDR2 YYREEE (reference sequence). The ends were cut back, 4 bases at V and 1 base at J, with 14 bases in the middle. There are 15 residues in the CDR3. CDR3 protein: CASSGSGQTNTEAFF. For the CDR3, the DNA is TGTGCCAGCAGCGGGAGTGGGCAGACGAACACTGAAGCTTTCTTT.

This clone was recorded a few times. V is TRBV14 and J is TRBJ1-1; D remains ambiguous. V lost 2 bases and J lost 0, with 7 bases in between. CDR3 length: 14 residues. The V gene's germline CDR1 is SGHDN and CDR2 FVKESK. The CDR3 bases are TGTGCCAGCAGCCAATCGGGGATGAACACTGAAGCTTTCTTT. It is translated as CASSQSGMNTEAFF.

The rearrangement links TRBV6-6 to TRBJ1-5; no clear D. V was cut by 6 bases and J by 3 bases, with 15 bases left in between. Germline CDR1 reads MNHNY; CDR2 reads SVGAGI (reference sequence). The CDR3 is 15 residues long. The CDR3 loop is CASSPGGWNNQPQHF. CDR3 DNA: TGTGCCAGCAGCCCGGGCGGCTGGAACAATCAGCCCCAGCATTTT.

This clone occurred a few times. The J gene is TRBJ1-2, the V gene TRBV7-2, with D perhaps matching TRBD1 (5 bases). V was trimmed by 1 base and J by 4 bases, leaving 10 bases between them. Per germline, CDR1 SGHTA and CDR2 FQGNSA. The CDR3 length is 14 residues. CDR3 nucleotides: TGTGCCAGCAGCTTAGATGGGGGGTTCTATGGCTACACCTTC. Translating it yields CASSLDGGFYGYTF.

The J gene is TRBJ2-7, the V gene TRBV6-1; 7 positions agree with TRBD1. The CDR3 is 14 amino acids. The V gene's germline CDR1 is MNHNS and CDR2 SASEGT. Losses at the gene ends were 7 bases for V and 2 bases for J; bases not matched to a gene: 8. CDR3 protein: CASNPPGGTYEQYF. In DNA form, the CDR3 reads TGTGCCAGCAATCCCCCAGGGGGAACCTACGAGCAGTACTTC.

A few counts support this clone. Within the sample, other DNA sequences also encode this same CDR3. The chain carries TRBV4-1 and TRBJ2-7; TRBD2 matches 10 bases. J lost 4 bases, V lost 0 bases, and 6 bases had no gene match. Per germline, CDR1 MGHRA and CDR2 YSYEKL. The CDR3 covers 16 residues. The CDR3: CASSQDWLAGVYEQYF. CDR3 bases: TGCGCCAGCAGCCAAGATTGGCTAGCGGGAGTTTACGAGCAGTACTTC.

In its sample, this clone was seen once. The rearrangement joins TRBV12-5 to TRBJ1-1; D gene unclear. Germline CDR1 reads LGHNT; CDR2 reads FRNRAP. Deletions cut 8 bases from V and 2 bases from J, with 6 bases between. CDR3 length: 11 residues. For the CDR3, the DNA is TGTGCTAGTCGGGCAAACACTGAAGCTTTCTTT. Translated: CASRANTEAFF.

The rearrangement uses TRBV7-9 and TRBJ1-2; D not certain. Germline V gene sequence: CDR1 SEHNR, CDR2 FQNEAQ (reference sequence). The ends were cut back, 1 base at V and 8 bases at J, with 14 bases in the middle. The CDR3 is made up of 14 amino acids. Written as DNA, the CDR3 is TGTGCCAGCAGCTTAGGTTTTCATGCAAGAGGCTACACCTTC. Residues: CASSLGFHARGYTF.

This clone was counted between two and nine times. The chain combines TRBV7-3 with TRBJ2-7; unclear D gene. Germline V gene sequence: CDR1 SGHTA, CDR2 FQGTGA. This CDR3 is 11 amino acids long. Trimming stripped 3 bases from V and 12 bases from J, with 12 bases between. The CDR3 coding sequence is TGTGCCAGCAGCTTGTGTGCCAAAGGGTACTTC. This sequence encodes CASSLCAKGYF.

This rearrangement joins TRBV29-1 to TRBJ2-7; D perhaps matches TRBD1 (6 bases). Germline lookup yields CDR1 SQVTM and CDR2 ANQGSEA. V gave up 6 bases and J gave up 2 bases, with 11 bases separating them. CDR3 length: 12 amino acids. CDR3 nucleotide sequence: TGCAGCGTGGGGACATCCACCTACGAGCAGTACTTC. This codes for CSVGTSTYEQYF.

CDR3 sequence reads: CASSYSNGKTNEKLFF. Written as DNA, the CDR3 is TGTGCCAGCAGTTACTCGAACGGAAAAACTAATGAAAAACTGTTTTTT. The V gene is TRBV6-5, the J gene TRBJ1-4; D uncertain. Germline V gene sequence: CDR1 MNHEY, CDR2 SVGAGI. CDR3 length: 16 residues. V lost 0 bases to trimming and J lost 1 base, with 9 bases between them.

Only a few counts were recorded for this clone. This rearrangement joins TRBV19 to TRBJ2-1; 9 bases map to TRBD2. The CDR3 runs 15 residues. In germline, CDR1 is LNHDA, CDR2 SQIVND (reference sequence). J gave up 12 bases and V 5 bases, and 14 bases lay outside the gene matches. CDR3 nucleotides: TGTGCCAGTAGTTCTAGCGGGGAGGCTAACCCGCCGCAGTTCTTC. Its translation: CASSSSGEANPPQFF.

Here the CDR3 reads CASSLSFGFGAGTYEQYF. The CDR3 bases are TGTGCCAGCAGTTTATCCTTCGGGTTCGGGGCGGGAACCTACGAGCAGTACTTC. The genes are TRBV27 and TRBJ2-7; D perhaps matches TRBD2 (6 bases). V was pared by 0 bases and J by 2 bases, with 20 bases between. CDR1 and CDR2 from the germline V gene are MNHEY and SMNVEV (reference sequence). This CDR3 is 18 amino acids long.

This clone qualifies as medium-sized. The chain uses TRBV19 and TRBJ1-1; D not certain. The CDR3 has 14 residues. CDR1 is LNHDA, CDR2 SQIVND, per germline (reference sequence). Trimming cost V 3 bases and J 1 base, with 9 bases left between them. The CDR3 here is CASSIDGRNTEAFF. DNA of the CDR3: TGTGCCAGTAGTATCGACGGTCGGAACACTGAAGCTTTCTTT.

The chain recombines TRBV28 with TRBJ2-1; D call uncertain. Germline CDR1 MDHEN, CDR2 SYDVKM. The CDR3 contains 15 residues. V was clipped by 6 bases and J by 8 bases, with 20 bases between them. Here the CDR3 DNA reads TGTGCCAGCAGACCCGGGCCGACGGTAGTATATGAGCAGTTCTTC. Encoded protein: CASRPGPTVVYEQFF.

The V call is TRBV7-9, the J call TRBJ1-2; D is possibly TRBD1 (5 bases). CDR1 and CDR2 (germline): SEHNR, FQNEAQ (reference sequence). CDR3 length: 14 amino acids. V lost 5 bases, J lost 7 bases, and 17 bases lay in between. Written as DNA, the CDR3 is TGTGCCAGCAGCATCCGGGACGGCATAGGTGGCTACACCTTC. As protein: CASSIRDGIGGYTF.

V is TRBV7-3 and J is TRBJ1-5, with a possible D match to TRBD1 (5 bases). V lost 2 bases and J 0 bases, leaving 8 bases between the germline ends. This CDR3 comprises 15 residues. Germline V gene lookup returns CDR1 SGHTA and CDR2 FQGTGA. The CDR3, as DNA: TGTGCCAGCAGCTTAGGGGGATATAGCAATCAGCCCCAGCATTTT. Residues: CASSLGGYSNQPQHF.

J is TRBJ1-2 and V is TRBV9; 8 nucleotides match TRBD1. Germline V gene data show CDR1 as SGDLS and CDR2 as YYNGEE. Trimming cost V 2 bases and J 6 bases; bases outside gene matches: 6. The CDR3 extends over 14 amino acids. CDR3 DNA: TGTGCCAGCAGCGTCTGGACAGGGACCCATGGCTACACCTTC. Residues: CASSVWTGTHGYTF.